This TCR beta chain stems from a study of cytomegalovirus exposure and HLA in healthy donors. The CDR3 spans 15 residues. J was trimmed by 8 bases and V by 4 bases; bases with no gene match: 7. Germline CDR1 is SGHDT and CDR2 is YYEEEE. PCR primers comprised 60 Vbeta and 13 Jbeta primers. The repertoire was sequenced with immunoSEQ multiplex PCR; TCRdb's copy has only in-frame clones and lacks some. Of fewer than 250,000 clones in the sample, around four fifths are singletons; the top ten hold about 1.1%. The specimen sequenced was PBMCs. The chain recombines TRBV5-6 with TRBJ1-6; 9 bases are shared with TRBD1. The sequence was collected from a woman aged 40 to 50 in good health and CMV-seronegative. Here the CDR3 reads CASSTLDRGDSPLHF. The DNA for the CDR3 is TGTGCCAGCAGCACTCTTGACAGGGGGGATTCACCCCTCCACTTT.